The 31 T cell receptor beta chains below were found in one sample sequenced in a study of identical twins. TCRdb reprocessed the 5' RACE reads with MiXCR, giving one entry per CDR3 protein. The sample carries approximately 230,000 distinct CDR3 sequences, over 12% recorded once. What was sequenced was memory (CD45RO+) T cells sorted from blood. These receptors originate from a woman under 30 in good health.

This clonotype occurred a few times. This chain connects TRBV5-1 to TRBJ2-7; D is perhaps TRBD2 (5 bases). The germline CDR1 and CDR2 sequences are SGHRS and YFSETQ. CDR3 size: 19 residues. Between the trimmed V and J ends, which lost 0 bases and 4 bases, there was a span of 26 bases. CDR3 in DNA: TGCGCCAGCAGCTTGGAAGGTGCGGGCAGGAAAGAATTCTTATACGAGCAGTACTTC. Its protein product is CASSLEGAGRKEFLYEQYF.

The chain joins TRBV27 to TRBJ2-7, with 12 bases fitting TRBD2. With V trimmed by 2 bases and J by 5 bases, 7 bases remained unmatched. The length of the CDR3 is 16 residues. CDR1 MNHEY and CDR2 SMNVEV come from the germline V gene (reference sequence). Here the CDR3 reads CASSLRWGLAGNEQYF. The CDR3 region has the DNA TGTGCCAGCAGTTTAAGGTGGGGACTAGCGGGTAACGAGCAGTACTTC.

This clonotype came up a few times. This chain joins TRBV20-1 and TRBJ1-2, with a weak D call TRBD1 (6 bases). The CDR3 runs 13 residues. CDR1 and CDR2 from the germline V gene are DFQATT and SNEGSKA (reference sequence). Trimming took off 6 bases at V and 4 bases at J, with 15 bases between the two ends. CDR3 sequence: CSARPGGSYGYTF. CDR3 nucleotide sequence: TGCAGTGCGAGACCGGGGGGCTCCTATGGCTACACCTTC.

The chain combines TRBV20-1 with TRBJ2-2, with 8 bases that match TRBD1. Germline loops: CDR1 DFQATT, CDR2 SNEGSKA (reference sequence). This CDR3 has 14 amino acids. V was pared by 1 base and J by 6 bases, with 4 bases of the junction left unmatched. CDR3 nucleotides: TGCAGTGCTAGAGGACAGGGGCACGCCGGGGAGCTGTTTTTT. It encodes CSARGQGHAGELFF.

A few counts support this clonotype. The V gene is TRBV5-6, the J gene TRBJ2-1, with unresolved D. Trimming removed 1 base from V and 6 bases from J, with 8 bases in between. The length of the CDR3 is 13 residues. CDR1 is SGHDT, CDR2 YYEEEE, per germline. CDR3 residues: CASSLKVSNEQFF. The CDR3 DNA is TGTGCCAGCAGCTTGAAGGTCTCCAATGAGCAGTTCTTC.

The gene calls are TRBV5-1 and TRBJ1-2; D may be TRBD1 (6 bases). Per the germline V gene, CDR1 is SGHRS and CDR2 is YFSETQ. V lost 5 bases and J lost 8, with 22 bases in between. The CDR3 is 15 amino acids. The CDR3: CASSSGSGGFRGYTF. The CDR3 DNA reads TGCGCCAGCAGTTCCGGGTCCGGGGGCTTCAGAGGCTACACCTTC.

This rearrangement joins TRBV6-1 to TRBJ1-6, with 7 bases aligning to TRBD1. CDR1 is MNHNS, CDR2 SASEGT, per germline. V gave up 5 bases and J gave up 10 bases; unmatched junction bases: 11. This CDR3 region has 15 residues. This CDR3 is CASSPATGVHSPLHF. DNA for the CDR3: TGTGCCAGCAGTCCCGCCACAGGGGTTCACTCACCCCTCCACTTT.

This clonotype occurred a few times. The rearrangement joins TRBV14 to TRBJ1-2; no clear D. Germline V gene sequence: CDR1 SGHDN, CDR2 FVKESK. This CDR3 is built from 14 residues. The V end lost 2 bases, the J end lost 4 bases, and 11 bases lay between the germline ends. The CDR3 sequence: CASSQNPDSYGYTF. The CDR3 nucleotides read TGTGCCAGCAGCCAAAATCCGGATTCCTATGGCTACACCTTC.

This sequence joins TRBV12-5 and TRBJ1-5, with D unresolved. V was clipped by 8 bases and J by 2 bases, with 10 bases between them. Germline assignment: CDR1 LGHNT and CDR2 FRNRAP. This CDR3 comprises 13 residues. CDR3 protein: CASFMRGNQPQHF. CDR3 DNA: TGTGCTAGTTTTATGAGGGGCAATCAGCCCCAGCATTTT.

The rearrangement links TRBV7-2 to TRBJ1-5, with no clear D. CDR1 and CDR2 (germline): SGHTA, FQGNSA. The V gene lost 1 base and the J gene lost 9 bases, with 10 bases spanning the gap. This CDR3 is 13 amino acids long. The DNA for the CDR3 is TGTGCCAGCAGCTTAGGTGGGGAGCCGCCCCAGCATTTT. It encodes CASSLGGEPPQHF.

J is TRBJ1-2 and V is TRBV6-1, with TRBD1 identical over 8 bases. The CDR3 consists of 14 residues. Germline V gene data show CDR1 as MNHNS and CDR2 as SASEGT. The V segment lost 6 bases and the J segment 7 bases; nucleotides outside the gene matches: 10. Written as DNA, the CDR3 is TGTGCCAGCAGAGAGGCAGGGGGCCCCACTGGCTACACCTTC. As protein: CASREAGGPTGYTF.

The J gene is TRBJ2-3, the V gene TRBV20-1; no clear D. This CDR3 is 14 amino acids long. Trimming cost V 0 bases and J 4 bases, with 11 bases left between them. The germline CDR1 and CDR2 sequences are DFQATT and SNEGSKA (reference sequence). CDR3 in DNA: TGCAGTGCTAGAGATCGGACCGGTGCAGATACGCAGTATTTT. Its protein product is CSARDRTGADTQYF.

The V and J genes are TRBV7-2 and TRBJ2-7, with D unresolved. CDR3 length: 12 residues. V dropped 4 bases and J dropped 4 bases, with 8 bases sitting between them. Germline assignment: CDR1 SGHTA and CDR2 FQGNSA. This CDR3 reads CASSSRGYEQYF. The CDR3 DNA sequence: TGTGCCAGCAGCTCCCGTGGTTACGAGCAGTACTTC.

This clonotype was observed many times. The chain recombines TRBV12-3 or TRBV12-4 with TRBJ1-2; D is unresolved. CDR3 size: 13 residues. V lost 5 bases and J 8 bases, leaving 15 bases between the germline ends. CDR3 amino acids: CASSPLSRLGYTF. The CDR3 DNA follows: TGTGCCAGCAGTCCCTTATCCCGGTTGGGCTACACCTTC.

V usage is TRBV18 and J usage is TRBJ2-2, with D perhaps TRBD1 (5 bases). CDR1 KGHSH and CDR2 LQKENI come from the germline V gene. The CDR3 has 15 residues. V was trimmed by 2 bases and J by 3 bases, leaving 10 bases between them. The DNA for the CDR3 is TGTGCCAGCTCACCAATGGGGCGTGACACCGGGGAGCTGTTTTTT. This sequence encodes CASSPMGRDTGELFF.

In its sample, this clonotype was seen a few times. V and J are TRBV6-1 and TRBJ2-1, with 7 bases matching TRBD2. The CDR3 is 14 amino acids. V lost 7 bases, J lost 0 bases, and 3 bases stayed unmatched. Germline V gene data show CDR1 as MNHNS and CDR2 as SASEGT. The chain's CDR3 is CASTGGYSYNEQFF. As DNA, the CDR3 is TGTGCCAGCACGGGGGGTTACTCCTACAATGAGCAGTTCTTC.

In this sample, this clonotype turned up a few times. Sequence at one end of the junction differs from germline and may be a read error. The chain uses TRBV7-7 and TRBJ2-5; 7 nucleotides match TRBD1. The length of the CDR3 is 13 residues. Per germline, CDR1 SSHAT and CDR2 FNYEAQ (reference sequence). This CDR3 is CASRQGSEETQYF. CDR3 coding DNA: TGTGCTAGCAGACAGGGAAGTGAAGAGACCCAGTACTTC.

This clonotype was detected a few times. CDR3 DNA: TGCAGCGTTGGGGGTGGAGGAGATACGCAGTATTTT. Residues: CSVGGGGDTQYF. This rearrangement joins TRBV29-1 to TRBJ2-3; D perhaps matches TRBD2 (5 bases). This CDR3 is 12 amino acids long. V lost 4 bases and J 5 bases, leaving 10 bases between the germline ends. The germline gives CDR1 SQVTM, CDR2 ANQGSEA.

This clonotype has just a few counts. The chain employs TRBV20-1 and TRBJ2-1, with TRBD2 as a possible D gene (5 bases). The CDR3 is made up of 16 amino acids. Germline loops: CDR1 DFQATT, CDR2 SNEGSKA (reference sequence). Deletions cut 1 base from V and 4 bases from J, with 17 bases between. CDR3 DNA sequence: TGCAGTGCTAGAGGGAGCGGTGGACGATTGTACAATGAGCAGTTCTTC. It codes for CSARGSGGRLYNEQFF.

This clonotype was recorded a few times. The gene calls are TRBV3-1 and TRBJ2-1, with D possibly TRBD2 on 6 matching bases. The CDR3 has 16 amino acids. CDR1 and CDR2 (germline): LGHDT, YNNKEL (reference sequence). V was shortened by 0 bases and J by 2 bases, with 11 bases between the two germline ends. Here the CDR3 reads CASSQERLVAYNEQFF. The CDR3 bases are TGTGCCAGCAGCCAAGAGAGACTAGTGGCCTACAATGAGCAGTTCTTC.

This clonotype has just a few counts. This chain joins TRBV18 and TRBJ1-4, with 9 nucleotides matching TRBD1. Germline CDR1 is KGHSH and CDR2 is LQKENI. The CDR3 loop spans 13 amino acids. J gave up 6 bases and V 6 bases, and 2 bases lay outside the gene matches. CDR3 loop: CASSRDRDEKLFF. Here the CDR3 DNA reads TGTGCCAGCTCCCGGGACAGGGATGAAAAACTGTTTTTT.

The rearrangement joins TRBV20-1 to TRBJ2-5; TRBD2 might be the D (6 bases). Trimming took off 1 base at V and 3 bases at J, with 18 bases between the two ends. CDR3 length equals 16 residues. Germline CDR1 and CDR2: DFQATT and SNEGSKA (reference sequence). The CDR3 coding sequence is TGCAGTGCTAGAGTTCGCAGGACGGGAGAAAAAGAGACCCAGTACTTC. Its protein product is CSARVRRTGEKETQYF.

This clonotype was found many times. The chain recombines TRBV5-1 with TRBJ1-1; D is undetermined. From germline, CDR1 is SGHRS and CDR2 YFSETQ. V was cut by 0 bases and J by 1 base, with 13 bases left in between. CDR3 length: 16 residues. As DNA, the CDR3 is TGCGCCAGCAGCTTGGGGGCCGCGGTATGGAACACTGAAGCTTTCTTT. This sequence encodes CASSLGAAVWNTEAFF.

The genes are TRBV4-3 and TRBJ2-3, with 9 bases identical to TRBD2. V trimming: 1 base; J trimming: 0 bases; junction bases outside the gene matches: 11. Germline V gene lookup returns CDR1 LGHNA and CDR2 YSLEER. CDR3 length: 19 amino acids. CDR3 sequence: CASSQGLAAGERSTDTQYF. The CDR3 nucleotides read TGCGCCAGCAGCCAAGGACTAGCGGCCGGAGAGCGGAGCACAGATACGCAGTATTTT.

This clonotype was seen many times. The CDR3 bases are TGTGCCAGCAGCCGCACAGGCGGGGACACTGAAGCTTTCTTT. Translation: CASSRTGGDTEAFF. The J gene is TRBJ1-1, the V gene TRBV7-3, with TRBD1 as a possible D gene (5 bases). Germline V lookup: CDR1 SGHTA, CDR2 FQGTGA. V was cut by 5 bases and J by 3 bases, with 13 bases left in between. The CDR3 loop spans 14 amino acids.

The chain carries TRBV27 and TRBJ2-4; possibly TRBD1 or TRBD2 for D (7 bases each). V lost 6 bases and J 10 bases, leaving 16 bases between the germline ends. The V gene's germline CDR1 is MNHEY and CDR2 SMNVEV (reference sequence). CDR3 length equals 13 residues. The CDR3 nucleotides read TGTGCCAGCAGCAGGGGGGGGTTGGGGATTCAGTACTTC. As protein: CASSRGGLGIQYF.

The chain is built from TRBV12-3 or TRBV12-4 and TRBJ2-2; D ambiguous. The CDR3 has 12 residues. V dropped 4 bases and J dropped 4 bases, with 4 bases sitting between them. In DNA, the CDR3 is TGTGCCAGCAGTTGGTCCACCGGGGAGCTGTTTTTT. Protein product: CASSWSTGELFF.

This clonotype was observed a few times. J is TRBJ2-1 and V is TRBV6-1; 9 bases map to TRBD2. Germline CDR1 and CDR2: MNHNS and SASEGT. The CDR3 contains 14 residues. Trimming at V came to 7 bases and at J to 5 bases, leaving 6 bases not matched to a gene. The CDR3 coding sequence is TGTGCCAGCATAGGTCTAGCGGGGAACAATGAGCAGTTCTTC. Translated, it gives CASIGLAGNNEQFF.

The V and J genes are TRBV7-9 and TRBJ2-1, with D possibly being TRBD1 (6 bases). The CDR3 covers 11 residues. CDR1 and CDR2 (germline): SEHNR, FQNEAQ (reference sequence). V was trimmed by 4 bases and J by 16 bases, leaving 14 bases between them. In nucleotides, the CDR3 is TGTGCCAGCAGCTGGGGGCGGATGCATTTCTTC. Translation: CASSWGRMHFF.

This clonotype has at least ten counts. The chain recombines TRBV3-1 with TRBJ2-3; D uncertain. Per germline, CDR1 LGHDT and CDR2 YNNKEL (reference sequence). This CDR3 has 13 residues. Trimming removed 0 bases at V and 5 bases at J, with 6 bases between. The CDR3 bases are TGTGCCAGCAGCCAAGAAGGCATAGATACGCAGTATTTT. Protein product: CASSQEGIDTQYF.

The chain has TRBV7-9 and TRBJ2-7; a weak D match, TRBD1 (6 bases). The CDR3 spans 13 residues. Germline-derived CDR1 and CDR2 are SEHNR and FQNEAQ (reference sequence). The V and J ends lost 3 bases and 5 bases respectively, with 11 bases between them. The CDR3 DNA is TGTGCCAGCAGCTTGGACAGACTTGACGAGCAGTACTTC. This encodes CASSLDRLDEQYF.